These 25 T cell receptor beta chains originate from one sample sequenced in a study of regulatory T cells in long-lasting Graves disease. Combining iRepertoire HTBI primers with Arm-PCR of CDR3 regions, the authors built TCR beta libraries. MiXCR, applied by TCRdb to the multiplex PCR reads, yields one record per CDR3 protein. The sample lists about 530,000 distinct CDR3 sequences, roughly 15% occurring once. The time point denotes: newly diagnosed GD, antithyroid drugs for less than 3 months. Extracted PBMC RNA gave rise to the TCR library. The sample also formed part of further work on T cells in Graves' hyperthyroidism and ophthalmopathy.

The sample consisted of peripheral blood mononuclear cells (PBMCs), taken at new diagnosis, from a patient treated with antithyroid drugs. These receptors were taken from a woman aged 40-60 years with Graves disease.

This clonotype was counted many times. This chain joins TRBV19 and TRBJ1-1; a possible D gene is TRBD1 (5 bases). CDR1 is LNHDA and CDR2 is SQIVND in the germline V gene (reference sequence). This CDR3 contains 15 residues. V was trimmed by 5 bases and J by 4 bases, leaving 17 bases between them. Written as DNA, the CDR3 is TGTGCCAGTAGTTGGGCAGGGTTCGGTCCCACTGAAGCTTTCTTT. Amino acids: CASSWAGFGPTEAFF.

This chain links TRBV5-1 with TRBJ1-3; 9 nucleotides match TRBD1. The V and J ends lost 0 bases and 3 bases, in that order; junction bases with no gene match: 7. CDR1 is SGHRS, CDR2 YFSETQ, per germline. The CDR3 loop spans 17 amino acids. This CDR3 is CASSLGTDRGRGNTIYF. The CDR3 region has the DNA TGCGCCAGCAGCTTGGGTACGGACAGGGGTCGTGGAAACACCATATATTTT.

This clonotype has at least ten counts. The CDR3 sequence is CASSPGPPTEAFF. CDR3 DNA sequence: TGTGCCAGCTCACCAGGGCCCCCAACCGAAGCTTTCTTT. The chain uses TRBV18 and TRBJ1-1; the D is unclear. V shed 2 bases and J shed 8 bases, with 12 bases lying between them. The CDR3 spans 13 residues. The germline gives CDR1 KGHSH, CDR2 LQKENI.

The CDR3 DNA reads as TGTGCCACCAACACTGGGGGGTCCCCTGGAAACACCATATATTTT. It codes for CATNTGGSPGNTIYF. The chain links TRBV2 to TRBJ1-3; D is possibly TRBD1 (5 bases). V shed 10 bases and J shed 2 bases, with 18 bases lying between them. The germline CDR1 and CDR2 sequences are SNHLY and FYNNEI. The CDR3 extends over 15 amino acids.

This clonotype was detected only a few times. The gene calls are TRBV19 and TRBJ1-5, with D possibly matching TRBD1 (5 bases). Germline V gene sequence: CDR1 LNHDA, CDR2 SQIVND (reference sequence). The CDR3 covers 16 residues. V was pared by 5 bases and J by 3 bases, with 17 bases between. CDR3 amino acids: CASSDSRGGFNQPQHF. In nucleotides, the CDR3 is TGTGCCAGTAGTGACTCTCGCGGGGGTTTCAATCAGCCCCAGCATTTT.

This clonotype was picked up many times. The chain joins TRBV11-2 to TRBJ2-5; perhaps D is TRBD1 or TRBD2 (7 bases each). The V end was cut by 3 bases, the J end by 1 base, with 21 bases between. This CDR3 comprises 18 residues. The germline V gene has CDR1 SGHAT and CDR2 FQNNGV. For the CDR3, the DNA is TGTGCCAGCAGCTTCCCTCGTGGGCAGGGGGGGACCCAAGAGACCCAGTACTTC. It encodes CASSFPRGQGGTQETQYF. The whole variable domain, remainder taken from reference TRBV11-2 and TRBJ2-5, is EAGVAQSPRYKIIEKRQSVAFWCNPISGHATLYWYQQILGQGPKLLIQFQNNGVVDDSQLPKDRFSAERLKGVDSTLKIQPAKLEDSAVYLCASSFPRGQGGTQETQYFGPGTRLLVL.

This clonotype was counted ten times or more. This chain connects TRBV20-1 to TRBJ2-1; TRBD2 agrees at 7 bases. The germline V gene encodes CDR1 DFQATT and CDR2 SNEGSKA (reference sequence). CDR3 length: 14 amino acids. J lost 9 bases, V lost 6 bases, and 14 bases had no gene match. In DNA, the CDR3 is TGCAGTGCAAGTAGCCTTGGACTAGATGGTGAGCAGTTCTTC. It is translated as CSASSLGLDGEQFF.

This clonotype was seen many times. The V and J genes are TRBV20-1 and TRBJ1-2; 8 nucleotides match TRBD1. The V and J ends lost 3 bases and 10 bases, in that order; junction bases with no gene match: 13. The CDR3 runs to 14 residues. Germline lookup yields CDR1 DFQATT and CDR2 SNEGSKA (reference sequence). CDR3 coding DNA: TGCAGTGCTAGGATACCCTACGGGACAGGCTTCTACACCTTC. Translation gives CSARIPYGTGFYTF.

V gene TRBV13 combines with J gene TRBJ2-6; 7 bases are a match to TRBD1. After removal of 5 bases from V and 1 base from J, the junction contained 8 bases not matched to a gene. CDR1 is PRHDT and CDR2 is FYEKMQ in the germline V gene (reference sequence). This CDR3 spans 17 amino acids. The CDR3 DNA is TGTGCCAGCAGCCATGGACAGGTGGCATCTGGGGCCAACGTCCTGACTTTC. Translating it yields CASSHGQVASGANVLTF.

The CDR3 spells CASSYPGRTEAFF. The CDR3 DNA sequence: TGTGCCAGCAGTTACCCAGGGCGCACTGAAGCTTTCTTT. The chain employs TRBV6-2 or TRBV6-3 and TRBJ1-1; D is possibly TRBD1 (5 bases). This CDR3 has 13 residues. Trimming cost V 2 bases and J 4 bases, with 8 bases left between them. Germline values: CDR1 MNHEY, CDR2 SVGEGT.

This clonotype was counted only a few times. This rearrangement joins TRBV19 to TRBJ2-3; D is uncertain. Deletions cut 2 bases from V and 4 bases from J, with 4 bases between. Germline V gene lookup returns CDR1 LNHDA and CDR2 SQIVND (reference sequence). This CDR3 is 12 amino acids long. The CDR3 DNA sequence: TGTGCCAGTAGTATAAGCTCAGATACGCAGTATTTT. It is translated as CASSISSDTQYF.

CDR3 nucleotide sequence: TGTGCCAGCAGCCACTCTAAAAACACCGGGGAGCTGTTTTTT. It yields the protein CASSHSKNTGELFF. The V call is TRBV11-3, the J call TRBJ2-2; unclear D gene. This CDR3 has 14 residues. The germline gives CDR1 SGHNT, CDR2 YENEEA. Trimming stripped 5 bases from V and 2 bases from J, with 9 bases between.

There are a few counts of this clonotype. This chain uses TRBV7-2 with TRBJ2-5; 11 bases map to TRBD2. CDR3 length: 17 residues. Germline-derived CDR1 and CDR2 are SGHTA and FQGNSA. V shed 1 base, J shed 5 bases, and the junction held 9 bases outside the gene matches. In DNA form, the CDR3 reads TGTGCCAGCAGCTTAGGTGGTAGCGGGGGGGCTTGGGAGACCCAGTACTTC. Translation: CASSLGGSGGAWETQYF.

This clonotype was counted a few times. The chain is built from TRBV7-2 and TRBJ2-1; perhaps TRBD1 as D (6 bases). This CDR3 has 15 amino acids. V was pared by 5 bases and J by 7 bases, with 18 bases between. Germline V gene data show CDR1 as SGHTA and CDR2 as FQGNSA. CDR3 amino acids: CASSPQKGQWNEQFF. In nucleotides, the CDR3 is TGTGCCAGCAGCCCGCAAAAGGGACAATGGAATGAGCAGTTCTTC.

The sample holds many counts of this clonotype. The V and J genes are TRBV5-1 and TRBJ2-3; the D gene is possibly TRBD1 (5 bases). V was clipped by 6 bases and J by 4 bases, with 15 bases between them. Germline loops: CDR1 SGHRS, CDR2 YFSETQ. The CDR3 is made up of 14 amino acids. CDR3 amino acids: CASTEAGRSDTQYF. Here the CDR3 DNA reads TGCGCCAGCACGGAAGCAGGGCGATCAGATACGCAGTATTTT.

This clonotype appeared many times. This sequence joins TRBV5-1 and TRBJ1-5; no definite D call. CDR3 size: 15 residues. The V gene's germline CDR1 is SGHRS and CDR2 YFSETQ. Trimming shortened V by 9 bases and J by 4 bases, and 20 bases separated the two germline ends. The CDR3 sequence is CATQPSAGQNQPQHF. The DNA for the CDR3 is TGCGCCACTCAACCTTCGGCGGGTCAGAATCAGCCCCAGCATTTT.

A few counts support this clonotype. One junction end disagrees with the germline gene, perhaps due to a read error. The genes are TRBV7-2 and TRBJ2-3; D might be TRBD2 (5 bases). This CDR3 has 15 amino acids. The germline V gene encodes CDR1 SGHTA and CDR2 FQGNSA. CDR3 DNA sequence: TGTGCCAGCAGCTTAAGCCCGGCGGACTTGGTCTTATTCCGTTTT. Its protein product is CASSLSPADLVLFRF.

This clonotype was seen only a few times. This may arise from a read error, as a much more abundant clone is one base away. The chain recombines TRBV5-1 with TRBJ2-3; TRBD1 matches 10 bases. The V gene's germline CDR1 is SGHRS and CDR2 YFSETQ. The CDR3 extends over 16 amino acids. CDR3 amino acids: CVSSPSPGTGDDTQYF. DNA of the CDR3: TGCGTCAGCAGCCCCAGTCCCGGGACAGGGGACGATACGCAGTATTTT. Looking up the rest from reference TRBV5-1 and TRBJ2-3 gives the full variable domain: KAGVTQTPRYLIKTRGQQVTLSCSPISGHRSVSWYQQTPGQGLQFLFEYFSETQRNKGNFPGRFSGRQFSNSRSEMNVSTLELGDSALYLCVSSPSPGTGDDTQYFGPGTRLTVL.

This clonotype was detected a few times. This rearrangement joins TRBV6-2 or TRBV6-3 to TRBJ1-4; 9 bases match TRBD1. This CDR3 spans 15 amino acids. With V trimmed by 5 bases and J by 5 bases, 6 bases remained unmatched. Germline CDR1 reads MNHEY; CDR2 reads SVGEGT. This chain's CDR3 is CASSPDRGVNEKLFF. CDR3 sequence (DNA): TGTGCCAGCAGTCCTGACAGGGGGGTGAATGAAAAACTGTTTTTT.

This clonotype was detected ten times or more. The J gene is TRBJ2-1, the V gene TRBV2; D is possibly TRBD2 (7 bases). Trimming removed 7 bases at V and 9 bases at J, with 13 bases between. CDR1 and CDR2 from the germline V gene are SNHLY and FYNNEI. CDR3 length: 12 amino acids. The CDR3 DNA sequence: TGTGCCAGCATGGGGGGGCCAAGTGAGCAGTTCTTC. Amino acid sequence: CASMGGPSEQFF.

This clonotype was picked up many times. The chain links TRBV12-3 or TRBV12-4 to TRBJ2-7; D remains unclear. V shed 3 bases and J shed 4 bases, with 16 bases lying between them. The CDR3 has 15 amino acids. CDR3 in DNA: TGTGCCAGCAGTTTTGCCGAACTACGCCCATACGAGCAGTACTTC. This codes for CASSFAELRPYEQYF.

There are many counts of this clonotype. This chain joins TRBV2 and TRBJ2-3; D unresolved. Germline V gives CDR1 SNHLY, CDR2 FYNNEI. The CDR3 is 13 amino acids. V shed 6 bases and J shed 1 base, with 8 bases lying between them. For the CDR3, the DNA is TGTGCCAGCAGATCGTTTCGCACAGATACGCAGTATTTT. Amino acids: CASRSFRTDTQYF.

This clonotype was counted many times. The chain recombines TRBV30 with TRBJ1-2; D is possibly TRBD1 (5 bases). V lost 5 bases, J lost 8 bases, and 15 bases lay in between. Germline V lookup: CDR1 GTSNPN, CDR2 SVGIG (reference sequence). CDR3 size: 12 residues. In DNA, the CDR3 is TGTGCCTGGGCACAAGGGGCGGGGGGCTACACCTTC. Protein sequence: CAWAQGAGGYTF.

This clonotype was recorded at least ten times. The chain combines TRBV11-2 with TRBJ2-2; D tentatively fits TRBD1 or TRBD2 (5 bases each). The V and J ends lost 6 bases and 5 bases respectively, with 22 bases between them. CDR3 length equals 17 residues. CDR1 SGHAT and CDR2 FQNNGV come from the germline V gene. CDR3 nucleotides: TGTGCCAGCAGGTCTACCCGGGACCCCCGAGGAACCGGGGAGCTGTTTTTT. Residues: CASRSTRDPRGTGELFF. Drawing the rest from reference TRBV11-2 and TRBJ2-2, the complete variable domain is EAGVAQSPRYKIIEKRQSVAFWCNPISGHATLYWYQQILGQGPKLLIQFQNNGVVDDSQLPKDRFSAERLKGVDSTLKIQPAKLEDSAVYLCASRSTRDPRGTGELFFGEGSRLTVL.

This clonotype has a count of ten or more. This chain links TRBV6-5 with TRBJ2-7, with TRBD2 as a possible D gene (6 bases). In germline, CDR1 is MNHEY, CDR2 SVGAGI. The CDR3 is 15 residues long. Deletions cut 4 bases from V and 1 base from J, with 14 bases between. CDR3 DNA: TGTGCCAGCAGTTCCTACAGGAGCGGGTCCTACGAGCAGTACTTC. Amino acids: CASSSYRSGSYEQYF.